The 8 T cell receptor beta chains presented below share a single source sample, sequenced in a study of blood T cells in healthy people across ages (dated by TCRdb to the mid-2010s). Libraries were built with 5' RACE. The reads were generated on an Illumina HiSeq 2500. A second PCR of about 7 to 12 cycles was run with a J-beta primer mix and a sample-barcoded 5' primer. TCRdb handled the public reads itself, with Q25 trimming in fastp and clone calling in MiXCR, and kept productive beta chains. CDR3 protein sequences are deduplicated, and each keeps its most common genes and DNA. For this sample there are approximately 600,000 distinct CDR3 sequences; under 70% appear just once. 30% to 40% of the sample goes to the ten largest clones. The sequencing sample was made of blood. Receptor source: a man in his 60s in good health.

The CDR3 loop is CSGQRGSETQYF. CDR3 DNA sequence: TGCAGCGGGCAGCGGGGTTCGGAGACCCAGTACTTC. The rearrangement links TRBV29-1 to TRBJ2-5; 7 nucleotides match TRBD2. Germline V CDR1 and CDR2: SQVTM, ANQGSEA. CDR3 length: 12 residues. V shed 7 bases, J shed 5 bases, and the junction held 7 bases outside the gene matches.

This chain links TRBV11-2 with TRBJ2-5; 8 bases match TRBD2. This CDR3 spans 15 amino acids. The ends lost 4 bases at V and 5 bases at J; junction bases unmatched: 9. Germline-derived CDR1 and CDR2 are SGHAT and FQNNGV. CDR3 bases: TGTGCCAGCAGCTATGTCGGGGGGGACTTGGAGACCCAGTACTTC. The encoded protein is CASSYVGGDLETQYF. The whole variable domain, filled in from reference TRBV11-2 and TRBJ2-5, reads EAGVAQSPRYKIIEKRQSVAFWCNPISGHATLYWYQQILGQGPKLLIQFQNNGVVDDSQLPKDRFSAERLKGVDSTLKIQPAKLEDSAVYLCASSYVGGDLETQYFGPGTRLLVL.

The chain recombines TRBV6-6 with TRBJ2-1; D call uncertain. Germline V gene lookup returns CDR1 MNHNY and CDR2 SVGAGI (reference sequence). There are 17 residues in the CDR3. Trimming removed 2 bases from V and 0 bases from J, with 14 bases in between. The CDR3 DNA reads as TGTGCCAGCAGTTACGACGCCCAAGGTAGCTCCTACAATGAGCAGTTCTTC. The encoded protein is CASSYDAQGSSYNEQFF.

This clonotype has only a few counts. The chain combines TRBV6-2 or TRBV6-3 with TRBJ1-1, with TRBD1 matching 7 bases. Trimming at V came to 2 bases and at J to 2 bases, leaving 8 bases not matched to a gene. The CDR3 is 16 amino acids. The germline V gene has CDR1 MNHEY and CDR2 SVGEGT. The CDR3 DNA sequence: TGTGCCAGCAGTTACACTCGGACAGGATTAAACACTGAAGCTTTCTTT. Its protein is CASSYTRTGLNTEAFF.

V is TRBV6-2 or TRBV6-3 and J is TRBJ2-3; no clear D. The CDR3 loop spans 14 amino acids. V gave up 2 bases and J gave up 4 bases, with 10 bases separating them. Germline CDR1 and CDR2: MNHEY and SVGEGT. The CDR3 region has the DNA TGTGCCAGCAGTTACAGTGGCTGGGCAGATACGCAGTATTTT. Translated, it gives CASSYSGWADTQYF.

The sample holds one count of this clonotype. The rearrangement links TRBV7-9 to TRBJ2-4; maybe TRBD1 (8 bases). The DNA end is more similar to TRBJ2-5, so the J call may be wrong. There are 15 residues in the CDR3. CDR1 is SEHNR and CDR2 is FQNEAQ in the germline V gene (reference sequence). The DNA of the CDR3 is TGTGCCAGCAGCTCGGGAACAGGGGGGGTTCGGACCCAGTACTTC. It yields the protein CASSSGTGGVRTQYF.

This chain connects TRBV2 to TRBJ2-7; unclear D gene. Between the trimmed V and J ends, which lost 7 bases and 7 bases, there was a span of 20 bases. This CDR3 has 14 residues. Germline V gene lookup returns CDR1 SNHLY and CDR2 FYNNEI. As DNA, the CDR3 is TGTGCCAGCACGACGAGTACTGGTACGGGTGAGCAGTACTTC. This codes for CASTTSTGTGEQYF.

This clonotype was detected only a few times. The CDR3 here is CASSLPLGGAPNEQYF. The DNA for the CDR3 is TGCGCCAGCAGCTTGCCCCTCGGGGGGGCTCCCAACGAGCAGTACTTC. This rearrangement joins TRBV5-1 to TRBJ2-1, with 8 bases that match TRBD2. With the DNA end fitting TRBJ2-7 better, the J assignment may be wrong. The V gene's germline CDR1 is SGHRS and CDR2 YFSETQ. There are 16 residues in the CDR3.